One T cell receptor (beta chain) is described in this entry. What it recognizes is unknown. The sample belongs to a study of Ad26.COV2.S vaccination and SARS-CoV-2 variants. Looking at the study overall: The donor participated in the COV1001 trial, in its Ad26.COV2.S arm. Once or twice, 56 days apart, Ad26.COV2.S was delivered intramuscularly. Study-wide results and limits: Reports say spike-specific CD8+ and CD4+ T cell responses covered substantial breadth after vaccination. Participants in the vaccine arm had higher spike-specific TCR breadth; placebo recipients had lower.

V was clipped by 5 bases and J by 3 bases, with 4 bases between them. CDR3 length: 12 amino acids. The germline CDR1 and CDR2 sequences are SGHNT and YENEEA. Treatment indicated: 15 to 20 received Ad26.COV2.S at low or high dose, single or two shots; about 5 received placebo; per-sample allocation not given. It was on day 63 after the first vaccine or placebo injection that samples were taken. Using immunoSEQ multiplex PCR, the repertoire was profiled, and TCRdb retains in-frame clones only, with some absent. Of some 250,000 clones in the sample, roughly 90% are singletons; the top ten hold around 11%.

The chain carries TRBV11-3 and TRBJ2-2; D gene unclear. The clonotype originates from a person between 18 and 59 years old who received the Ad26.COV2.S COVID-19 vaccine or a placebo. Sequencing was performed on peripheral blood, taken in a trial of Ad26.COV2.S vaccine versus placebo. CDR3: CASSPHTGELFF. The CDR3 DNA is TGTGCCAGCAGCCCACACACCGGGGAGCTGTTTTTT.